The 27 T cell receptor beta chains reported below all come from one sample, sequenced in a study of CXCR3-negative and CXCR3-positive naive CD8 T cells. The libraries of TRB cDNA were prepared using 5' RACE with UMI labels. One entry per CDR3 protein, without DNA, is what TCRdb gives after re-calling the 5' RACE reads. The sample's table shows some 130,000 distinct CDR3 sequences. Sequencing input: naive CXCR3- CD8+ T cells from blood. Subset described: CD45RO-CCR7+CD27+CD95- naive CD8+ T cells lacking CXCR3 (TNR3-). The receptors shown here come from a human donor in good health. Some clones in this sample may be carry-over from other donors' samples.

The rearrangement links TRBV21-1 to TRBJ2-1; TCRdb's D call of TRBD2 is untestable without DNA. TRBV21-1 is an annotated pseudogene. This CDR3 has 15 amino acids. The CDR3 here is CAAAEIAGEVNEQFF.

This chain uses TRBV6-2 or TRBV6-3 with TRBJ1-5; TCRdb lists TRBD1, though no DNA is available to test this call. Germline loops: CDR1 MNHEY, CDR2 SVGEGT. CDR3 length: 13 amino acids. The CDR3 loop is CASSYRDNQPQHF.

The CDR3 region is CATSPAYSNQPQHF. V gene TRBV6-1 combines with J gene TRBJ1-5; the TRBD1 assignment by TCRdb is unverifiable without DNA. This CDR3 is 14 amino acids long. Germline assignment: CDR1 MNHNS and CDR2 SASEGT.

V is TRBV5-6 and J is TRBJ2-2; the TCRdb call, TRBD1, lacks DNA for checking. CDR1 and CDR2 from the germline V gene are SGHDT and YYEEEE. This CDR3 contains 18 residues. CDR3 loop: CASSYGQTSLMFTGELFF.

This chain connects TRBV14 to TRBJ2-1; TCRdb lists TRBD2, though no DNA is available to test this call. The CDR3 is made up of 16 amino acids. Germline CDR1 and CDR2: SGHDN and FVKESK. The CDR3 reads CASSQPLAGGYNEQFF.

The rearrangement joins TRBV14 to TRBJ2-7; TCRdb's D call of TRBD1 is untestable without DNA. The V gene's germline CDR1 is SGHDN and CDR2 FVKESK. The CDR3 totals 13 residues. This CDR3 is CASSAGFRYEQYF.

The chain has TRBV27 and TRBJ1-6; the D call from TCRdb, TRBD1, cannot be confirmed without DNA. Germline lookup yields CDR1 MNHEY and CDR2 SMNVEV (reference sequence). The CDR3 extends over 17 amino acids. CDR3 protein: CASSRGQGISYNSPLHF.

The chain is built from TRBV13 and TRBJ2-1; TCRdb picks TRBD2, but there is no DNA to check that call. CDR3 length equals 15 residues. Germline V gene data show CDR1 as PRHDT and CDR2 as FYEKMQ (reference sequence). Here the CDR3 reads CASSSTGLDYNEQFF. The variable domain in full, completed from reference TRBV13 and TRBJ2-1, reads AAGVIQSPRHLIKEKRETATLKCYPIPRHDTVYWYQQGPGQDPQFLISFYEKMQSDKGSIPDRFSAQQFSDYHSELNMSSLELGDSALYFCASSSTGLDYNEQFFGPGTRLTVL.

The V and J genes are TRBV6-1 and TRBJ2-7; TCRdb's assignment of TRBD1 cannot be checked, as there is no DNA. Germline V gene sequence: CDR1 MNHNS, CDR2 SASEGT. The CDR3 loop spans 14 amino acids. This CDR3 reads CAMSRPGQPYEQYF.

CDR3 in amino acids: CASSFGGAETDTQYF. This chain uses TRBV5-4 with TRBJ2-3; checking the TCRdb D call of TRBD1 is not possible without DNA. The CDR3 totals 15 residues. Germline V gene sequence: CDR1 SGHNT, CDR2 YYREEE (reference sequence).

The CDR3 loop reads CASSLALAGGELFF. This chain joins TRBV5-1 and TRBJ2-2. CDR1 SGHRS and CDR2 YFSETQ come from the germline V gene. The CDR3 totals 14 residues.

V is TRBV10-3 and J is TRBJ2-7; without DNA, the TCRdb call of TRBD1 cannot be checked. The CDR3 totals 13 residues. Germline CDR1 and CDR2: ENHRY and SYGVKD. The CDR3 protein is CAISPGTTYEQYF.

The V gene is TRBV7-9, the J gene TRBJ2-1. The CDR3 spans 13 residues. Germline CDR1 is SEHNR and CDR2 is FQNEAQ (reference sequence). Here the CDR3 reads CASSEGLHNEQFF.

The chain joins TRBV20-1 to TRBJ2-7. Germline CDR1 DFQATT, CDR2 SNEGSKA (reference sequence). This CDR3 is built from 12 residues. The CDR3 region is CSARGTSYEQYF.

This chain joins TRBV19 and TRBJ1-2; the D gene TCRdb calls, TRBD1, cannot be checked with no DNA. The CDR3 covers 16 residues. Germline CDR1 LNHDA, CDR2 SQIVND (reference sequence). This chain's CDR3 is CASSPTGGALNYGYTF.

The J gene is TRBJ2-7, the V gene TRBV7-2; TCRdb indicates TRBD1, and absent DNA this call remains unverified. Germline lookup yields CDR1 SGHTA and CDR2 FQGNSA. The length of the CDR3 is 15 residues. Here the CDR3 reads CASSGTGVSAYEQYF.

The rearrangement joins TRBV20-1 to TRBJ2-1; TCRdb's D call of TRBD1 is untestable without DNA. There are 15 residues in the CDR3. CDR1 and CDR2 (germline): DFQATT, SNEGSKA (reference sequence). The CDR3 protein is CSARGGFSSYNEQFF.

The gene calls are TRBV28 and TRBJ2-5; without DNA, the TCRdb call of TRBD2 cannot be checked. The CDR3 runs to 14 residues. The germline CDR1 and CDR2 sequences are MDHEN and SYDVKM. The CDR3 sequence is CASSSSGGEETQYF.

The CDR3 sequence: CASSSQVGDTEAFF. V usage is TRBV7-6 and J usage is TRBJ1-1. CDR3 length equals 14 residues. Germline CDR1 is SGHVS and CDR2 is FNYEAQ.

The J gene is TRBJ2-7, the V gene TRBV12-3 or TRBV12-4; TCRdb designates TRBD1, a call that cannot be tested without DNA. The CDR3 contains 15 residues. This CDR3 is CASTSSGTGWSEQYF.

This chain joins TRBV11-2 and TRBJ2-3; lacking DNA, the TRBD2 call made by TCRdb goes unchecked. The CDR3 is 16 residues long. Per the germline V gene, CDR1 is SGHAT and CDR2 is FQNNGV. The CDR3 reads CASSSPAGGTTDTQYF. The whole variable domain, remainder taken from reference TRBV11-2 and TRBJ2-3, is EAGVAQSPRYKIIEKRQSVAFWCNPISGHATLYWYQQILGQGPKLLIQFQNNGVVDDSQLPKDRFSAERLKGVDSTLKIQPAKLEDSAVYLCASSSPAGGTTDTQYFGPGTRLTVL.

The chain recombines TRBV20-1 with TRBJ1-4; there is no DNA to check the TCRdb D call of TRBD1. The CDR3 extends over 17 amino acids. CDR1 DFQATT and CDR2 SNEGSKA come from the germline V gene (reference sequence). The CDR3 loop reads CSASPTGAQPFNEKLFF.

The chain has TRBV7-8 and TRBJ2-3; TCRdb's D gene call, TRBD2, goes unchecked for lack of DNA. Germline V CDR1 and CDR2: SGHVS, FQNEAQ. The CDR3 contains 15 residues. CDR3: CASSSTSGGADTQYF.

The chain couples TRBV12-3 or TRBV12-4 to TRBJ2-1. This CDR3 has 15 residues. The CDR3: CASSFARGSYNEQFF.

The rearrangement uses TRBV7-9 and TRBJ2-1; TCRdb's D call, TRBD1, is unchecked because there is no DNA. CDR3 length: 16 residues. Germline V lookup: CDR1 SEHNR, CDR2 FQNEAQ (reference sequence). The CDR3 protein is CASNPMDTSSYNEQFF.

The CDR3: CASSLISLEVAYEQYF. V usage is TRBV7-9 and J usage is TRBJ2-7; the D call from TCRdb, TRBD2, cannot be confirmed without DNA. The CDR3 length is 16 residues. Germline V CDR1 and CDR2: SEHNR, FQNEAQ (reference sequence).

The J gene is TRBJ1-1, the V gene TRBV2; TCRdb picks TRBD1, but there is no DNA to check that call. The CDR3 is 13 amino acids. Germline-derived CDR1 and CDR2 are SNHLY and FYNNEI. CDR3 residues: CASGSGVGTEAFF.